This paragraph reports one T cell receptor beta chain. Data came from immunoSEQ multiplex PCR; TCRdb stores just in-frame clones and leaves some out. The sample lists 54,000 or so clones; approximately 83% were seen once. These data are taken from a study of blood T cell repertoires in COVID-19. Overall study context: T cells, B-cell-depleted T cells, or PBMCs supplied cDNA or gDNA.

The CDR3 is 16 amino acids. Germline loops: CDR1 SGHRS, CDR2 YFSETQ. Trimming at V came to 4 bases and at J to 6 bases, leaving 13 bases not matched to a gene. Sequencing was performed on peripheral blood. The chain combines TRBV5-1 with TRBJ1-1, with 9 nucleotides matching TRBD1. This TCR was sampled from a woman of 80 years or more with acute or convalescent COVID-19. CDR3 region: CASSPWGIQGAPEAFF. Here the CDR3 DNA reads TGCGCCAGCAGCCCGTGGGGGATACAGGGGGCACCTGAAGCTTTCTTT. Using reference TRBV5-1 and TRBJ1-1 for the parts outside the CDR3, the full variable domain is KAGVTQTPRYLIKTRGQQVTLSCSPISGHRSVSWYQQTPGQGLQFLFEYFSETQRNKGNFPGRFSGRQFSNSRSEMNVSTLELGDSALYLCASSPWGIQGAPEAFFGQGTRLTVV.